Shown below are 2 T cell receptor beta chains from a single sample sequenced in a study of T-cell memory formation after mild COVID-19. Using its own MiXCR run on the 5' RACE reads, TCRdb lists one record per CDR3 protein. The table has 400,000 to 500,000 distinct CDR3 sequences, 20% seen once. Sequenced input: PBMCs or a T cell subset sorted from them (not recorded which). Receptor source: an adult woman who had mild COVID-19 (a few samples of this study predate the infection). Cell type and time point are not known.

This clonotype was seen a handful of times. The genes are TRBV5-1 and TRBJ2-1, with D possibly being TRBD1 or TRBD2 (5 bases each). This CDR3 region has 14 residues. V was shortened by 5 bases and J by 8 bases, with 17 bases between the two germline ends. Germline V CDR1 and CDR2: SGHRS, YFSETQ. The CDR3 is CASRSDSWGYEQFF. CDR3 bases: TGCGCCAGCAGATCAGATAGCTGGGGGTATGAGCAGTTCTTC.

This clonotype was seen a handful of times. This rearrangement joins TRBV5-1 to TRBJ1-3, with D possibly TRBD1 on 5 matching bases. Looked up from germline, CDR1 is SGHRS and CDR2 is YFSETQ. This CDR3 comprises 14 residues. V dropped 4 bases and J dropped 2 bases, with 10 bases sitting between them. The CDR3 here is CASSAGLTGNTIYF. The CDR3 coding sequence is TGCGCCAGCAGCGCGGGACTTACTGGAAACACCATATATTTT. Filled out from reference TRBV5-1 and TRBJ1-3, the complete variable domain reads KAGVTQTPRYLIKTRGQQVTLSCSPISGHRSVSWYQQTPGQGLQFLFEYFSETQRNKGNFPGRFSGRQFSNSRSEMNVSTLELGDSALYLCASSAGLTGNTIYFGEGSWLTVV.